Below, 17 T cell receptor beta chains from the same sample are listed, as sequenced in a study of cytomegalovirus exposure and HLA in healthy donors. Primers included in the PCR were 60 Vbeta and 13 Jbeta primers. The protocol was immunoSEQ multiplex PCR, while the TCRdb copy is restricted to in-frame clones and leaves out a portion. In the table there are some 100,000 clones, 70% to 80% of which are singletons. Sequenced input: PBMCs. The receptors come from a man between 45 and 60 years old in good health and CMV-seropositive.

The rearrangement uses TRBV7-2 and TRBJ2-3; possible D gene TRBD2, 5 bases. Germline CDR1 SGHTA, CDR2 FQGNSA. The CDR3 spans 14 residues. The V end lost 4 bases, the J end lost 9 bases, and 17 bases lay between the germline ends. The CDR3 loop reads CASSSDLAGATQYF. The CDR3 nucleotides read TGTGCCAGCAGCTCGGATCTGGCGGGCGCGACGCAGTATTTT.

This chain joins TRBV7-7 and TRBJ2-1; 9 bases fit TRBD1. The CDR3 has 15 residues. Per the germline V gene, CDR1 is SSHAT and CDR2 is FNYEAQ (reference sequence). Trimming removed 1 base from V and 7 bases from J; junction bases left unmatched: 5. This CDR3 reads CASSLGQGGWNEQFF. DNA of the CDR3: TGTGCCAGCAGCTTAGGACAGGGGGGATGGAATGAGCAGTTCTTC.

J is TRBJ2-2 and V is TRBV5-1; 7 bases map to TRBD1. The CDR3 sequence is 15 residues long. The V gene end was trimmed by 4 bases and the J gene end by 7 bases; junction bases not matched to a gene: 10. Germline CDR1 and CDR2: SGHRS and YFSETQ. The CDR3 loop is CASSPGGYRGGELFF. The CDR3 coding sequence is TGCGCCAGCAGCCCAGGGGGATACAGGGGCGGGGAGCTGTTTTTT.

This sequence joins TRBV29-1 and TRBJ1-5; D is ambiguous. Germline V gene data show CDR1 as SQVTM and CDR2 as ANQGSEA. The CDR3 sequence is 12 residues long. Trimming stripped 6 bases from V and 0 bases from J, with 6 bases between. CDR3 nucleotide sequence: TGCAGCGTACAAGTTAGCAATCAGCCCCAGCATTTT. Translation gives CSVQVSNQPQHF.

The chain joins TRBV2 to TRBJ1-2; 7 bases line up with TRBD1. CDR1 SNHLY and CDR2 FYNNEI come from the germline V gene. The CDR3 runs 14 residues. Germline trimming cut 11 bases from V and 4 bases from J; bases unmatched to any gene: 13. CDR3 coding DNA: TGTGCCGGTACCTACAGGGGAGCGGGCTATGGCTACACCTTC. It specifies CAGTYRGAGYGYTF.

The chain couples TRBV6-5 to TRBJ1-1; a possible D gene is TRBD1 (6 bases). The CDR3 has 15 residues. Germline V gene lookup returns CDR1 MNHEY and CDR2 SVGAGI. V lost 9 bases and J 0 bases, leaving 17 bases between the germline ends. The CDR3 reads CASRQEYALNTEAFF. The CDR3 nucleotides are TGTGCCAGTCGACAGGAGTATGCTTTGAACACTGAAGCTTTCTTT.

CDR3 DNA sequence: TGTGCCAGCAGTTTATTGAGCGGAACTAACTATGGCTACACCTTC. Its protein product is CASSLLSGTNYGYTF. J is TRBJ1-2 and V is TRBV28; D gene uncertain. V was pared by 1 base and J by 0 bases, with 9 bases between. Germline V lookup: CDR1 MDHEN, CDR2 SYDVKM. The CDR3 contains 15 residues.

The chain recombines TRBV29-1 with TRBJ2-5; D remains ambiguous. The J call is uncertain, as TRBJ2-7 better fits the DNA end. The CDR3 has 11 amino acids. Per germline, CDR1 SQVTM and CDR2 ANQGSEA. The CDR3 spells CSVEIAYEQYF. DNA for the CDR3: TGCAGCGTAGAAATAGCCTACGAGCAGTACTTC.

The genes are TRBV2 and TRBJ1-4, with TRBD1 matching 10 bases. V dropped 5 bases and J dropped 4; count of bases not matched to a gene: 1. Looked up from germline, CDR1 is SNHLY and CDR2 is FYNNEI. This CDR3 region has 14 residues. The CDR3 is CASSRDRGNEKLFF. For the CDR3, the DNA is TGTGCCAGCAGTCGGGACAGGGGTAATGAAAAACTGTTTTTT.

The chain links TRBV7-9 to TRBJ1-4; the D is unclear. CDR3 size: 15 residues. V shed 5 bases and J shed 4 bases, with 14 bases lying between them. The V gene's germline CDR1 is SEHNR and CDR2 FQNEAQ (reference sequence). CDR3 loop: CASSPSTGYNEKLFF. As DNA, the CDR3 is TGTGCCAGCAGCCCCTCGACGGGGTATAATGAAAAACTGTTTTTT. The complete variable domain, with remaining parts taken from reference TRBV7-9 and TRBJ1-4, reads DTGVSQNPRHKITKRGQNVTFRCDPISEHNRLYWYRQTLGQGPEFLTYFQNEAQLEKSRLLSDRFSAERPKGSFSTLEIQRTEQGDSAMYLCASSPSTGYNEKLFFGSGTQLSVL.

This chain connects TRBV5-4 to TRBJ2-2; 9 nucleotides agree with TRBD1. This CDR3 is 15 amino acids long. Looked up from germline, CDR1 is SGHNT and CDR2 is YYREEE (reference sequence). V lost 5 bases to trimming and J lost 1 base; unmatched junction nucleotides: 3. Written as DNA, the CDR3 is TGTGCCAGCAGAAGGACAGGGGTGAACACCGGGGAGCTGTTTTTT. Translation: CASRRTGVNTGELFF.

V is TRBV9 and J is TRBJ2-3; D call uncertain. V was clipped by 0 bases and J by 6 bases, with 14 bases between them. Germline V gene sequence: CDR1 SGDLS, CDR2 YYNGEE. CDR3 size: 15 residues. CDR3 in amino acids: CASSVAVVSGDTQYF. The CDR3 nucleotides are TGTGCCAGCAGCGTAGCAGTGGTCTCCGGGGATACGCAGTATTTT.

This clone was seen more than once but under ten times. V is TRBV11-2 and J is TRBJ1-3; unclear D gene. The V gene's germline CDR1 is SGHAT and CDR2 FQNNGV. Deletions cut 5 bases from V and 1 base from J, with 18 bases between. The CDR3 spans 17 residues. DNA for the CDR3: TGTGCCAGCAGCCCAGGACGGACTTACTATTCTGGAAACACCATATATTTT. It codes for CASSPGRTYYSGNTIYF.

The CDR3 spells CASSLGGTGHNSPLHF. CDR3 bases: TGTGCCAGCAGCTTGGGGGGGACAGGACATAATTCACCCCTCCACTTT. The chain employs TRBV5-4 and TRBJ1-6; TRBD1 matches 8 bases. Per germline, CDR1 SGHNT and CDR2 YYREEE (reference sequence). Losses at the gene ends were 0 bases for V and 5 bases for J; bases not matched to a gene: 4. This CDR3 contains 16 residues. Full variable domain (outside the CDR3, taken from reference TRBV5-4 and TRBJ1-6): ETGVTQSPTHLIKTRGQQVTLRCSSQSGHNTVSWYQQALGQGPQFIFQYYREEENGRGNFPPRFSGLQFPNYSSELNVNALELDDSALYLCASSLGGTGHNSPLHFGNGTRLTVT.

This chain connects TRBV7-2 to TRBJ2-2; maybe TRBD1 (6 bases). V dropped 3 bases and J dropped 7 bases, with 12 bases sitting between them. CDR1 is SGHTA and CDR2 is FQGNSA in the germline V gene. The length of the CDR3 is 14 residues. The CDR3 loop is CASSLDQDSGELFF. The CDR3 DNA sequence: TGTGCCAGCAGCTTGGACCAGGACAGCGGGGAGCTGTTTTTT.

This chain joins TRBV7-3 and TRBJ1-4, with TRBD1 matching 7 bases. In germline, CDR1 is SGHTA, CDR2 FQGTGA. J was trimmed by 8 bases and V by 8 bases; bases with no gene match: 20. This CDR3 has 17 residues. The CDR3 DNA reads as TGTGCCAGCGGACTCTTAGGGCATCATACAGGGGCAGAAAAACTGTTTTTT. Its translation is CASGLLGHHTGAEKLFF. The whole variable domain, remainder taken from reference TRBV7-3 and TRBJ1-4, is GAGVSQTPSNKVTEKGKYVELRCDPISGHTALYWYRQSLGQGPEFLIYFQGTGAADDSGLPNDRFFAVRPEGSVSTLKIQRTERGDSAVYLCASGLLGHHTGAEKLFFGSGTQLSVL.

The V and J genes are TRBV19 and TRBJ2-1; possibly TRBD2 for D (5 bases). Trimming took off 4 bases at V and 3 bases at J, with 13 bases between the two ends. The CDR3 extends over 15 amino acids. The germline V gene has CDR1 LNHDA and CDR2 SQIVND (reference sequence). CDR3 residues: CASSTASQIYNEQFF. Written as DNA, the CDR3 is TGTGCCAGTAGTACCGCTAGCCAAATCTACAATGAGCAGTTCTTC.